Included here is one TCR beta chain sequence, with context. Its specificity is unknown. This sample was taken from a study of shared clonotypes between healthy human individuals. Across the study: Researchers assigned three CD4 naive, three CD4 memory, two CD8 naive and one CD8 memory plate to each donor. General study findings and limits: Donor clonotype sharing was expected to depend on sequencing depth.

Positively selected for CCR7, the CD45RO-negative cells used as naive CD8 cells excluded terminally differentiated effector memory CD45RA+ cells. Using immunoSEQ multiplex PCR, the repertoire was profiled, and TCRdb retains in-frame clones only, with some absent. The top ten hold 24% of the sample, which has about 680,000 clones, around 92% seen once. The clonotype originates from a man aged 30-40 years in good health. Sequenced: naive CD8+ T cells sorted from blood.

In nucleotides, the CDR3 is TGTGCCAGCAGCTTATCCCCGAACACCGGGGAGCTGTTTTTT. Its protein product is CASSLSPNTGELFF. The V gene is TRBV7-3, the J gene TRBJ2-2; D uncertain. The CDR3 has 14 amino acids. The germline gives CDR1 SGHTA, CDR2 FQGTGA. Trimming removed 2 bases from V and 0 bases from J, with 4 bases in between. The entire variable domain, with the rest obtained from reference TRBV7-3 and TRBJ2-2, is as follows: GAGVSQTPSNKVTEKGKYVELRCDPISGHTALYWYRQSLGQGPEFLIYFQGTGAADDSGLPNDRFFAVRPEGSVSTLKIQRTERGDSAVYLCASSLSPNTGELFFGEGSRLTVL.